A single sample is the source of the 13 T cell receptor beta chains below, sequenced in a study of persistence of HIV-infected CD4 T cells. No antigen is known for these receptors. Sequencing used immunoSEQ version 4 in survey mode. Profiling relied on immunoSEQ multiplex PCR, and the TCRdb table lists in-frame clones only, not all of them. The sample has about 33,000 clones, more than 75% seen once. Lysates of CMV-infected fibroblasts at around 9.1 ug/mL stimulated these cells. CD40L/CD69 double-negative CD45RO-high memory CD4+ T cells were collected. The starting material was CD4+ T cells sorted from PBMCs after approximately 19-hour stimulation, obtained from a patient who received antiretroviral therapy. The receptors were gathered from an adult woman with HIV who was CMV-seropositive.

The rearrangement joins TRBV20-1 to TRBJ2-5, with unresolved D. Between the trimmed V and J ends, which lost 0 bases and 4 bases, there was a span of 3 bases. Germline CDR1 DFQATT, CDR2 SNEGSKA (reference sequence). This CDR3 contains 11 residues. The chain's CDR3 is CSARDRETQYF. CDR3 DNA: TGCAGTGCTAGAGATAGAGAGACCCAGTACTTC.

The V call is TRBV7-2, the J call TRBJ2-4; 8 bases agree with TRBD2. The V gene's germline CDR1 is SGHTA and CDR2 FQGNSA. The trim removed 2 bases at V and 5 bases at J, leaving 14 bases unmatched. The CDR3 totals 18 residues. The CDR3 coding sequence is TGTGCCAGCAGCTTAAATCCAGCGGGGGTGGGGAAGGAAAACATTCAGTACTTC. Translating it yields CASSLNPAGVGKENIQYF.

J is TRBJ2-7 and V is TRBV7-9, with D unresolved. CDR1 and CDR2 from the germline V gene are SEHNR and FQNEAQ (reference sequence). V was cut by 4 bases and J by 2 bases, with 9 bases left in between. The CDR3 extends over 13 amino acids. The CDR3 spells CASSSGAPYEQYF. DNA of the CDR3: TGTGCCAGCAGCTCCGGAGCTCCCTACGAGCAGTACTTC.

The chain joins TRBV2 to TRBJ2-7; TRBD2 agrees at 7 bases. Germline CDR1 SNHLY, CDR2 FYNNEI. CDR3 length: 17 amino acids. Trimming cost V 8 bases and J 3 bases; bases outside gene matches: 19. CDR3 bases: TGTGCCAGCTCCCGGGAGGCAATAGATTATACCCTCTACGAGCAGTACTTC. It specifies CASSREAIDYTLYEQYF.

The chain employs TRBV4-3 and TRBJ2-7; 8 nucleotides align to TRBD1. Per germline, CDR1 LGHNA and CDR2 YSLEER. CDR3 length: 15 amino acids. The V gene end was trimmed by 4 bases and the J gene end by 3 bases; junction bases not matched to a gene: 8. CDR3 nucleotides: TGCGCCAGCAGCCGTTTGATCGGACAGGGCTACGAGCAGTACTTC. Its protein is CASSRLIGQGYEQYF.

The CDR3 spells CASSLEQPSSTDTQYF. The CDR3, as DNA: TGCGCCAGCAGCTTGGAGCAGCCCTCTAGCACAGATACGCAGTATTTT. The V call is TRBV5-1, the J call TRBJ2-3; no clear D gene. Looked up from germline, CDR1 is SGHRS and CDR2 is YFSETQ. V lost 0 bases and J lost 0, with 11 bases in between. CDR3 length equals 16 residues.

The gene calls are TRBV2 and TRBJ1-1; D uncertain. The V end was cut by 4 bases, the J end by 1 base, with 7 bases between. The CDR3 extends over 13 amino acids. CDR1 and CDR2 from the germline V gene are SNHLY and FYNNEI. The CDR3 nucleotides read TGTGCCAGCAGTGTAGACGGGAACACTGAAGCTTTCTTT. Its translation: CASSVDGNTEAFF.

This clone was counted only a few times. The chain couples TRBV9 to TRBJ1-2, with a possible D match to TRBD1 (6 bases). V lost 0 bases and J 7 bases, leaving 13 bases between the germline ends. The germline CDR1 and CDR2 sequences are SGDLS and YYNGEE. The CDR3 runs 14 residues. CDR3 nucleotides: TGTGCCAGCAGCGTAGGGGCAGGGGATGGTGGCTACACCTTC. Encoded protein: CASSVGAGDGGYTF. Full variable domain (rest looked up from reference TRBV9 and TRBJ1-2): DSGVTQTPKHLITATGQRVTLRCSPRSGDLSVYWYQQSLDQGLQFLIQYYNGEERAKGNILERFSAQQFPDLHSELNLSSLELGDSALYFCASSVGAGDGGYTFGSGTRLTVV.

This clone was seen a handful of times. This chain connects TRBV27 to TRBJ1-6, with 7 bases aligning to TRBD1. This CDR3 spans 17 amino acids. Trimming took 0 bases from V and 10 from J; bases not matched to a gene: 12. Germline assignment: CDR1 MNHEY and CDR2 SMNVEV (reference sequence). The CDR3 reads CASSLSRPTGSGSPLHF. CDR3 nucleotide sequence: TGTGCCAGCAGTTTATCCCGCCCGACAGGGTCAGGGTCACCCCTCCACTTT.

This clone was seen only once. This chain connects TRBV7-6 to TRBJ1-4; 8 bases fit TRBD1. V shed 7 bases and J 0 bases; nucleotides not matched to a gene: 13. This CDR3 region has 18 residues. Germline V gene lookup returns CDR1 SGHVS and CDR2 FNYEAQ. The CDR3 region is CASTFRQGKKSTNEKLFF. The CDR3 bases are TGTGCCAGCACTTTTCGACAGGGGAAAAAATCAACTAATGAAAAACTGTTTTTT.

The rearrangement joins TRBV4-1 to TRBJ1-4, with 9 positions matching TRBD1. Losses at the gene ends were 5 bases for V and 8 bases for J; bases not matched to a gene: 12. The CDR3 runs 16 residues. Germline CDR1 MGHRA, CDR2 YSYEKL. This CDR3 is CASSSSPGQGAEKLFF. CDR3 coding DNA: TGCGCCAGCAGCTCATCTCCGGGACAGGGAGCCGAAAAACTGTTTTTT.

The table lists this clone with a few counts. The gene calls are TRBV27 and TRBJ2-3; the D gene is possibly TRBD2 (5 bases). The CDR3 spans 14 residues. CDR1 is MNHEY, CDR2 SMNVEV, per germline (reference sequence). V lost 2 bases and J 3 bases, leaving 9 bases between the germline ends. The CDR3 nucleotides read TGTGCCAGCAGTTTAGGAGGAGAGACAGATACGCAGTATTTT. Amino acids: CASSLGGETDTQYF.

This clone was detected a few times. The chain joins TRBV5-1 to TRBJ1-5; perhaps TRBD1 as D (6 bases). The V gene's germline CDR1 is SGHRS and CDR2 YFSETQ. Deletions cut 0 bases from V and 4 bases from J, with 11 bases between. The CDR3 loop spans 15 amino acids. CDR3 region: CASSLDGQGNQPQHF. The CDR3 bases are TGCGCCAGCAGCTTGGACGGGCAGGGGAATCAGCCCCAGCATTTT. The full variable domain, in which reference TRBV5-1 and TRBJ1-5 provide the parts outside the CDR3, is KAGVTQTPRYLIKTRGQQVTLSCSPISGHRSVSWYQQTPGQGLQFLFEYFSETQRNKGNFPGRFSGRQFSNSRSEMNVSTLELGDSALYLCASSLDGQGNQPQHFGDGTRLSIL.